This TCR beta chain was captured in a study of blood T cell repertoires in COVID-19. Overall study: Sites across the United States, Italy and Spain contributed samples from acute and convalescent COVID-19. Sample material is recorded as cDNA or gDNA derived from T cells, B-cell-depleted T cells, or PBMCs.

Germline CDR1 is SSHAT and CDR2 is FNYEAQ (reference sequence). Trimming stripped 2 bases from V and 4 bases from J, with 9 bases between. The CDR3 consists of 14 residues. In the original processing: For nucleated cells, counts were estimated from reference gene primer amplification. Assay: immunoSEQ multiplex PCR; the TCRdb copy retains only in-frame clones and omits some. The V and J calls and clone size are taken from that table; D and trimming were inferred from the DNA. Of 120,000 or so clones listed, roughly 90% are singletons. The sequence derives from a man aged 50-59 years with acute or convalescent COVID-19. The chain links TRBV7-7 to TRBJ2-1; tentatively, D is TRBD2 (6 bases). The sample taken for sequencing was peripheral blood. The DNA of the CDR3 is TGTGCCAGCAGCTTATCCGGGACTTACAATGAGCAGTTCTTC. Its translation is CASSLSGTYNEQFF. The whole variable domain, remainder taken from reference TRBV7-7 and TRBJ2-1, is GAGVSQSPRYKVTKRGQDVTLRCDPISSHATLYWYQQALGQGPEFLTYFNYEAQPDKSGLPSDRFSAERPEGSISTLTIQRTEQRDSAMYRCASSLSGTYNEQFFGPGTRLTVL.